This TCR beta chain is from a study of glioma-infiltrating T cells after dendritic cell vaccination. Study observations and caveats: Survival was not directly related to TCR clonality in these patients. Estimated pretreatment TIL content predicted outcome after dendritic cell vaccination.

CDR1 is SGHTA and CDR2 is FQGNSA in the germline V gene. CDR3 length: 14 residues. V was shortened by 5 bases and J by 7 bases, with 15 bases between the two germline ends. Concerning this clone itself: The antigen remains undetermined.

Primers: 60 V beta forward and 13 J beta reverse. TCRdb keeps only in-frame clones here, not all; method: immunoSEQ multiplex PCR. This sample carries about 92,000 clones, about nine tenths of them seen once, and the ten largest clones take roughly 14%. Isocitrate dehydrogenase mutation was absent in all glioblastoma patients. The genes are TRBV7-2 and TRBJ1-5; possible D gene TRBD1, 5 bases. Sequenced material: blood, taken before dendritic cell vaccination. This TCR came from a human donor with glioblastoma. The CDR3 DNA is TGTGCCAGCAGCCCAACCAACCAGGGACAGCCCCAGCATTTT. Protein product: CASSPTNQGQPQHF.